These T cell receptor beta chains were read from a single sample in a study of cytomegalovirus exposure and HLA in healthy donors. TCRdb's table, derived via immunoSEQ multiplex PCR, lists solely in-frame clones and lacks some. The data hold 100,000 to 120,000 clones, with less than 85% observed a single time. Sequencing was carried out using PBMCs. The receptors stem from a middle-aged man in good health and CMV-seropositive. Each CDR3 is given with its conserved first and last residue. Fields, in order: clone size, D gene, J gene, V gene, CDR3 protein, CDR3 DNA. The D gene is left open where the match is weak. Clone size is not always given. Where it is, it says once, few, many or a class for expanded clones.

>-|-|TRBJ1-5|TRBV7-2
CASSAYRNQPQHF
TGTGCCAGCAGCGCCTATCGCAATCAGCCCCAGCATTTT
>-|TRBD2|TRBJ2-1|TRBV11-1
CASSSLGLAGSPQFF
TGTGCCAGCAGCTCTCTCGGACTAGCGGGTTCCCCCCAGTTCTTC
>-|TRBD1|TRBJ1-2|TRBV2
CASSDQGALGYTF
TGTGCCAGCAGTGACCAGGGGGCTCTTGGCTACACCTTC
>few|-|TRBJ1-2|TRBV27
CASSLVSEDYYGYTF
TGTGCCAGCAGTTTGGTCTCAGAGGATTACTATGGCTACACCTTC
>few|TRBD1|TRBJ1-4|TRBV4-3
CASSQEQGAGKLFF
TGCGCCAGCAGCCAGGAGCAGGGGGCCGGAAAACTGTTTTTT
>-|TRBD2|TRBJ2-5|TRBV30
CAWSMGLAGGGETQYF
TGTGCCTGGAGTATGGGACTAGCGGGAGGTGGAGAGACCCAGTACTTC
>-|TRBD1|TRBJ1-1|TRBV7-9
CASSFGTGGTEAFF
TGTGCCAGCAGCTTCGGGACAGGGGGCACTGAAGCTTTCTTT
>-|-|TRBJ2-7|TRBV6-5
CASSYSYLGGANEQYF
TGTGCCAGCAGTTACTCGTATTTGGGCGGGGCCAACGAGCAGTACTTC
>few|-|TRBJ1-1|TRBV12-5
CASGPDTSEAFF
TGTGCTAGTGGCCCTGACACATCTGAAGCTTTCTTT
>-|-|TRBJ2-7|TRBV13
CASSLGRGLGYEQYF
TGTGCCAGCAGCTTAGGCCGAGGGCTGGGCTACGAGCAGTACTTC
>-|-|TRBJ2-5|TRBV7-2
CASSPRGRETQYF
TGTGCCAGCAGCCCGAGAGGCCGGGAGACCCAGTACTTC
>-|-|TRBJ2-7|TRBV11-3
CASSFSGAYEQYF
TGTGCCAGCAGCTTCAGCGGAGCCTACGAGCAGTACTTC
>-|-|TRBJ1-3|TRBV5-5
CASSSDRLSGNTIYF
TGTGCCAGCAGCTCGGACAGACTCTCTGGAAACACCATATATTTT
>-|-|TRBJ2-5|TRBV28
CASSLLLADQETQYF
TGTGCCAGCAGTTTACTGTTGGCGGACCAAGAGACCCAGTACTTC
>-|TRBD1|TRBJ1-3|TRBV5-5
CASSLEQGANTIYF
TGTGCCAGCAGCTTGGAACAGGGGGCCAACACCATATATTTT
>-|-|TRBJ2-4|TRBV10-3
CAISDRGDIQYF
TGTGCCATCAGTGATCGAGGTGACATTCAGTACTTC
>-|-|TRBJ2-2|TRBV15
CATSRDPTGELFF
TGTGCCACCAGCAGAGATCCGACCGGGGAGCTGTTTTTT
>once|-|TRBJ1-1|TRBV9
CASSPGSGRNTEAFF
TGTGCCAGCAGCCCCGGGTCTGGGAGGAACACTGAAGCTTTCTTT
>-|-|TRBJ2-1|TRBV28
CASSTSLLGNYQFF
TGTGCCAGCAGTACCTCTCTACTAGGAAACTATCAGTTCTTC
>-|-|TRBJ1-2|TRBV18
CASSPGDSAYGYTF
TGTGCCAGCTCACCGGGGGACTCCGCCTATGGCTACACCTTC
>-|-|TRBJ2-7|TRBV4-3
CASSHRTGYEQYF
TGCGCCAGCAGCCATCGGACTGGCTACGAGCAGTACTTC
>-|-|TRBJ1-5|TRBV6-1
CASRGEGESNQPQHF
TGTGCCAGCAGGGGGGAGGGGGAGAGCAATCAGCCCCAGCATTTT
>-|TRBD1|TRBJ1-5|TRBV7-2
CASSSWTGNQPQHF
TGTGCCAGCAGCTCATGGACAGGGAATCAGCCCCAGCATTTT
>-|-|TRBJ2-1|TRBV9
CASSTRVNEQFF
TGTGCCAGCAGCACGAGGGTTAATGAGCAGTTCTTC
>-|TRBD1|TRBJ1-4|TRBV30
CAWNTGGLREKLFF
TGTGCCTGGAATACAGGGGGCTTAAGGGAAAAACTGTTTTTT
>-|-|TRBJ1-1|TRBV18
CASSDGGFMNTEAFF
TGTGCCAGCTCCGACGGGGGGTTCATGAACACTGAAGCTTTCTTT
>-|-|TRBJ1-4|TRBV2
CASSENRDDEKLFF
TGTGCCAGCAGTGAGAACAGGGATGATGAAAAACTGTTTTTT
>-|TRBD2|TRBJ2-5|TRBV4-1
CASSSTRLATETQYF
TGCGCCAGCAGCTCAACCCGACTAGCGACGGAGACCCAGTACTTC
>-|-|TRBJ2-1|TRBV5-1
CASSRAAYNEQFF
TGCGCCAGCAGCAGAGCGGCCTACAATGAGCAGTTCTTC
>few|-|TRBJ2-7|TRBV7-2
CASSPDSSSYEQYF
TGTGCCAGCAGCCCGGACAGTAGCTCCTACGAGCAGTACTTC
>-|TRBD1|TRBJ2-2|TRBV10-3
CAISQGGNTGELFF
TGTGCCATCAGTCAAGGGGGCAACACCGGGGAGCTGTTTTTT
>-|TRBD1|TRBJ2-7|TRBV2
CASSLDRAYEQYF
TGTGCCAGCAGTTTGGACAGGGCCTACGAGCAGTACTTC
>-|TRBD2|TRBJ2-5|TRBV28
CASRKGGSGRVRETQYF
TGTGCCAGCAGAAAGGGAGGGTCTGGTAGGGTTCGAGAGACCCAGTACTTC
>few|-|TRBJ2-7|TRBV6-6
CASSLPRAGTPVEQYF
TGTGCCAGCAGTCTTCCAAGAGCCGGGACTCCCGTCGAGCAGTACTTC
>-|-|TRBJ1-2|TRBV10-3
CAISESGLNYGYTF
TGTGCCATCAGTGAGTCGGGCCTTAACTATGGCTACACCTTC
>-|TRBD1|TRBJ2-4|TRBV14
CASSQEAPGTGVGNSQYF
TGTGCCAGCAGCCAAGAGGCCCCGGGGACAGGGGTTGGAAACAGTCAGTACTTC
>-|-|TRBJ2-5|TRBV5-6
CASRPRALREQYF
TGTGCCAGCAGGCCCCGGGCCCTGAGGGAGCAGTACTTC
>-|-|TRBJ1-5|TRBV5-5
CASSLAVGGQPQHF
TGTGCCAGCAGCCTAGCAGTCGGAGGTCAGCCCCAGCATTTT
>once|TRBD1|TRBJ1-5|TRBV7-2
CASSRGQGGQPQHF
TGTGCCAGCAGTCGTGGACAGGGAGGTCAGCCCCAGCATTTT
>-|TRBD2|TRBJ2-7|TRBV2
CASARLAGADQYF
TGTGCCAGCGCGAGACTAGCGGGGGCAGATCAGTACTTC
>-|-|TRBJ1-3|TRBV9
CASSARDQTGNTIYF
TGTGCCAGCAGCGCTAGAGACCAAACTGGAAACACCATATATTTT
>-|-|TRBJ2-5|TRBV5-6
CASSRPQGPVASQYF
TGTGCCAGCAGCCGCCCGCAGGGTCCGGTGGCGAGCCAGTACTTC
>-|-|TRBJ2-6|TRBV30
CAWSRGFGANVLTF
TGTGCCTGGAGTCGGGGTTTCGGGGCCAACGTCCTGACTTTC
>-|TRBD1|TRBJ2-7|TRBV7-2
CASSLGAGQGDEQYF
TGTGCCAGCAGCCTCGGAGCGGGACAGGGTGACGAGCAGTACTTC
>-|TRBD1|TRBJ2-5|TRBV5-1
CASSLRDRGPETQYF
TGCGCCAGCAGCTTGAGGGACAGGGGGCCTGAGACCCAGTACTTC
>-|TRBD1|TRBJ2-7|TRBV11-3
CASTGQGKDEQYF
TGTGCCAGCACGGGACAGGGGAAAGACGAGCAGTACTTC
>-|TRBD1|TRBJ2-3|TRBV4-1
CASTETGLSTDTQYF
TGCGCCAGCACAGAGACAGGGCTAAGCACAGATACGCAGTATTTT
>-|-|TRBJ1-2|TRBV7-9
CASSLQGGYGYTF
TGTGCCAGCAGCTTACAGGGTGGCTATGGCTACACCTTC
>few|TRBD2|TRBJ2-3|TRBV6-1
CASSETSGGADTQYF
TGTGCCAGCAGTGAGACTAGCGGGGGGGCAGATACGCAGTATTTT
>-|TRBD2|TRBJ2-3|TRBV2
CASTRRERGGADTQYF
TGTGCCAGCACCCGCCGGGAGCGGGGGGGGGCAGATACGCAGTATTTT
>-|TRBD1|TRBJ1-2|TRBV4-2
CASSQKGLTGPTMGYTF
TGTGCCAGCAGCCAAAAAGGGTTGACAGGGCCAACTATGGGCTACACCTTC
>-|-|TRBJ1-4|TRBV19
CASSIGGRGEKLFF
TGTGCCAGTAGTATAGGAGGGCGGGGAGAAAAACTGTTTTTT
>-|TRBD1|TRBJ2-6|TRBV30
CAWSLTGWSATSGANGLTF
TGTGCCTGGAGTTTGACAGGGTGGAGCGCAACGTCTGGGGCCAACGGCCTGACTTTC
>few|-|TRBJ2-7|TRBV30
CAFPPPLTGYEQYF
TGTGCCTTCCCCCCCCCATTGACCGGGTACGAGCAGTACTTC
>-|TRBD2|TRBJ2-4|TRBV9
CASSVAGGAKNSQYF
TGTGCCAGCAGCGTAGCGGGGGGGGCTAAAAACAGTCAGTACTTC
>-|-|TRBJ1-1|TRBV11-3
CASSPHTGGDTEAFF
TGTGCCAGCAGCCCACATACGGGTGGAGACACTGAAGCTTTCTTT
>-|-|TRBJ1-4|TRBV6-5
CASSYSDKLNEKLFF
TGTGCCAGCAGTTACTCGGACAAACTAAATGAAAAACTGTTTTTT
>-|-|TRBJ1-5|TRBV7-2
CASSSNGGQPQHF
TGTGCCAGCAGTTCAAACGGGGGTCAGCCCCAGCATTTT
>-|-|TRBJ1-1|TRBV15
CATSPRGGNTEAFF
TGTGCCACCAGTCCAAGGGGTGGGAACACTGAAGCTTTCTTT
>-|TRBD1|TRBJ1-2|TRBV14
CASSQGGRDRVYGYTF
TGTGCCAGCAGCCAAGGGGGCCGGGACAGAGTTTATGGCTACACCTTC